Following are 4 T cell receptor beta chains from one sample sequenced in a study of cytomegalovirus exposure and HLA in healthy donors. The PCR was carried out with 60 Vbeta primers and 13 Jbeta primers. Measured with immunoSEQ multiplex PCR; TCRdb has only the in-frame clones, and not every one. The sample has about 270,000 clones; under 80% are singletons. Sequencing used PBMCs. The receptors come from a female donor in good health and CMV-seronegative.

The rearrangement joins TRBV6-6 to TRBJ1-5; no clear D gene. With 6 bases removed from V and 6 bases from J, the gap between germline ends came to 6 bases. The CDR3 is 11 residues long. Germline V gives CDR1 MNHNY, CDR2 SVGAGI (reference sequence). CDR3 nucleotides: TGTGCCAGCAGCACGGGTCAGCCCCAGCATTTT. Translation: CASSTGQPQHF.

The chain combines TRBV7-3 with TRBJ1-2; maybe TRBD1 (6 bases). The CDR3 sequence is 15 residues long. Trimming took off 5 bases at V and 2 bases at J, with 15 bases between the two ends. The germline CDR1 and CDR2 sequences are SGHTA and FQGTGA. The CDR3 DNA follows: TGTGCCAGCAGCCCACAGGGAAAGGGGAACTATGGCTACACCTTC. Translated: CASSPQGKGNYGYTF.

This sequence joins TRBV27 and TRBJ2-5, with D uncertain. V lost 0 bases and J lost 2, with 10 bases in between. The germline CDR1 and CDR2 sequences are MNHEY and SMNVEV (reference sequence). The CDR3 covers 15 residues. For the CDR3, the DNA is TGTGCCAGCAGTTTATCGCGGCACATACAAGAGACCCAGTACTTC. Protein sequence: CASSLSRHIQETQYF.

This chain links TRBV28 with TRBJ1-3; D ambiguous. Germline V lookup: CDR1 MDHEN, CDR2 SYDVKM. Between the trimmed V and J ends, which lost 4 bases and 0 bases, there was a span of 7 bases. The CDR3 contains 14 residues. In DNA, the CDR3 is TGTGCCAGCAGTTCCCTAAGCTCTGGAAACACCATATATTTT. This gives the protein CASSSLSSGNTIYF.